This T cell receptor (beta chain) came from a study of Ad26.COV2.S vaccination and SARS-CoV-2 variants. For the study at large: Among those in the COV1001 Ad26.COV2.S trial arm was the donor.

Treatment given: about 20 received Ad26.COV2.S at low or high dose, single or two shots; about 5 received placebo; per-sample allocation not given. Samples analyzed were those drawn on day 63 after the first vaccine or placebo injection. What was given as vaccine was an Ad26 vector encoding Wuhan-strain SARS-CoV-2 spike. CDR3 length equals 17 residues. V was shortened by 4 bases and J by 4 bases, with 23 bases between the two germline ends. Germline CDR1 is SGHDT and CDR2 is YYEEEE. Here immunoSEQ multiplex PCR was the method, and the copy in TCRdb shows in-frame clones only, minus some. The sample lists 350,000 to 600,000 clones; 80% to 90% were seen once. About this clone itself: Its specificity is not known.

General study points: Relative to placebo recipients, vaccine recipients exhibited elevated spike-specific TCR breadth. Non-spike TCR breadth was similar in vaccine and placebo recipients.

The sample in question was peripheral blood, obtained in a trial of Ad26.COV2.S vaccine versus placebo. This chain uses TRBV5-6 with TRBJ1-2; D possibly corresponds to TRBD1 (6 bases). The clonotype originates from a person between 18 and 60 years old who received the Ad26.COV2.S COVID-19 vaccine or a placebo. The CDR3 protein is CASSPVPIGGSGYGYTF. For the CDR3, the DNA is TGTGCCAGCAGCCCTGTCCCCATTGGGGGCTCAGGCTATGGCTACACCTTC.